Presented here are 23 T cell receptor beta chains from one specimen sequenced in a study of OX40 agonist ivuxolimab in advanced cancers. Repertoires were generated with immunoSEQ multiplex PCR, while TCRdb's copy carries only in-frame clones and drops some. The sample records some 77,000 clones, over 85% being singletons. Sequencing was performed on CD4+ or CD8+ T cells sorted from blood, taken in a trial of the OX40 agonist ivuxolimab. Source of these receptors: an adult with an advanced solid tumor such as melanoma, head and neck, liver or kidney cancer.

This rearrangement joins TRBV27 to TRBJ1-4, with 8 bases lining up with TRBD1. Unmatched junction bases numbered 9, after V lost 5 bases and J lost 7 bases. The CDR3 is made up of 15 amino acids. Germline-derived CDR1 and CDR2 are MNHEY and SMNVEV (reference sequence). The CDR3 nucleotides read TGTGCCAGCAGTCCGGCAGGGGGCGCGGGTGAAAAACTGTTTTTT. It encodes CASSPAGGAGEKLFF.

Notes on this clone: One end of the junction varies from germline; a read error may be responsible. J is TRBJ2-2 and V is TRBV28, with D unresolved. Germline CDR1 is MDHEN and CDR2 is SYDVKM. This CDR3 is built from 13 residues. Here the CDR3 DNA reads TGTGCCGGCAGTTTACTAAGCACCGGGGAGCTGTTTTTT. This gives the protein CAGSLLSTGELFF. Together with reference TRBV28 and TRBJ2-2, the CDR3 gives the full variable domain: DVKVTQSSRYLVKRTGEKVFLECVQDMDHENMFWYRQDPGLGLRLIYFSYDVKMKEKGDIPEGYSVSREKKERFSLILESASTNQTSMYLCAGSLLSTGELFFGEGSRLTVL.

The genes are TRBV7-3 and TRBJ2-2, with D uncertain. The CDR3 spans 16 residues. Between the trimmed V and J ends, which lost 6 bases and 0 bases, there was a span of 14 bases. Per germline, CDR1 SGHTA and CDR2 FQGTGA. This chain's CDR3 is CASSSTAPPNTGELFF. Written as DNA, the CDR3 is TGTGCCAGCAGTTCGACCGCCCCACCGAACACCGGGGAGCTGTTTTTT.

This clone was counted a single time. The J gene is TRBJ2-3, the V gene TRBV30, with 11 bases identical to TRBD2. This CDR3 has 14 amino acids. The germline V gene encodes CDR1 GTSNPN and CDR2 SVGIG (reference sequence). Unmatched junction bases numbered 2, after V lost 3 bases and J lost 3 bases. The DNA of the CDR3 is TGTGCCTGGAGAATAGCGGGAGGGACAGATACGCAGTATTTT. Its protein product is CAWRIAGGTDTQYF.

V gene TRBV2 combines with J gene TRBJ2-5; D may be TRBD1 or TRBD2 (5 bases each). Germline CDR1 is SNHLY and CDR2 is FYNNEI. This CDR3 has 15 amino acids. With 6 bases removed from V and 2 bases from J, the gap between germline ends came to 16 bases. CDR3 in amino acids: CASRGEPSVQETQYF. Here the CDR3 DNA reads TGTGCCAGCAGGGGGGAACCGAGCGTACAAGAGACCCAGTACTTC.

The genes are TRBV2 and TRBJ2-5; perhaps TRBD1 as D (6 bases). Germline V gene sequence: CDR1 SNHLY, CDR2 FYNNEI. Trimming took off 3 bases at V and 4 bases at J, with 12 bases between the two ends. CDR3 length: 14 amino acids. CDR3 in amino acids: CASSENRVVETQYF. In DNA, the CDR3 is TGTGCCAGCAGTGAGAACAGGGTAGTAGAGACCCAGTACTTC.

The chain carries TRBV30 and TRBJ1-2; no definite D call. This CDR3 is built from 13 residues. V lost 5 bases and J 8 bases, leaving 18 bases between the germline ends. In germline, CDR1 is GTSNPN, CDR2 SVGIG (reference sequence). The CDR3 region has the DNA TGTGCCTGGCGCCCGGCGGGCGCGGGAGGCTACACCTTC. Residues: CAWRPAGAGGYTF.

Concerning this clone itself: One junction end disagrees with the germline gene, perhaps due to a read error. The V gene is TRBV28, the J gene TRBJ1-5; a possible D gene is TRBD1 (5 bases). Germline CDR1 MDHEN, CDR2 SYDVKM. This CDR3 is built from 14 residues. The CDR3 DNA reads as TGTGCCAGCCGTTTGGGGGGGGGCAATCAGCCCCAGCATTTT. Its protein is CASRLGGGNQPQHF.

The genes are TRBV15 and TRBJ1-3; D unresolved. The ends were cut back, 0 bases at V and 2 bases at J, with 5 bases in the middle. CDR3 length: 14 amino acids. Germline values: CDR1 LNHNV, CDR2 YYDKDF (reference sequence). DNA of the CDR3: TGTGCCACCAGCAGAGACAGAACTGGAAACACCATATATTTT. Protein: CATSRDRTGNTIYF.

The chain recombines TRBV4-1 with TRBJ2-7, with D perhaps matching TRBD1 (5 bases). CDR3 length: 15 amino acids. Per the germline V gene, CDR1 is MGHRA and CDR2 is YSYEKL. Trimming stripped 1 base from V and 2 bases from J, with 12 bases between. The CDR3 reads CASSQARGNPYEQYF. DNA of the CDR3: TGCGCCAGCAGCCAAGCTAGGGGCAATCCCTACGAGCAGTACTTC.

The V gene is TRBV18, the J gene TRBJ2-7; weak D call: TRBD1 (6 bases). Trimming cost V 5 bases and J 3 bases, with 14 bases left between them. The CDR3 covers 14 residues. Germline CDR1 is KGHSH and CDR2 is LQKENI. The CDR3 here is CASSVRDNVYEQYF. The CDR3 region has the DNA TGTGCCAGCTCAGTCCGGGACAACGTCTACGAGCAGTACTTC.

This chain uses TRBV9 with TRBJ2-5; tentative D call: TRBD1 (6 bases). The ends were cut back, 4 bases at V and 5 bases at J, with 9 bases in the middle. The CDR3 totals 12 residues. Germline CDR1 reads SGDLS; CDR2 reads YYNGEE. CDR3 sequence: CASSTQGETQYF. CDR3 DNA: TGTGCCAGCAGCACCCAGGGGGAGACCCAGTACTTC.

The V gene is TRBV6-1, the J gene TRBJ2-7; no reliable D call. Trimming removed 4 bases from V and 3 bases from J, with 16 bases in between. Per the germline V gene, CDR1 is MNHNS and CDR2 is SASEGT. The CDR3 contains 15 residues. DNA for the CDR3: TGTGCCAGCAGTGTCCGCGGCCCGGACGGCTACGAGCAGTACTTC. Protein: CASSVRGPDGYEQYF.

The gene calls are TRBV7-2 and TRBJ1-2; D may be TRBD1 (6 bases). The CDR3 has 14 residues. V was trimmed by 7 bases and J by 6 bases, leaving 18 bases between them. Germline-derived CDR1 and CDR2 are SGHTA and FQGNSA. The DNA of the CDR3 is TGTGCCAGCACAGGGCAACAGGGTTTCGATGGCTACACCTTC. It translates to CASTGQQGFDGYTF.

The chain couples TRBV14 to TRBJ2-1; 7 bases map to TRBD1. CDR1 is SGHDN, CDR2 FVKESK, per germline. Trimming removed 7 bases from V and 9 bases from J; junction bases left unmatched: 9. The CDR3 has 13 residues. CDR3 coding DNA: TGTGCCAGCAACAGACAGGGCGCTGGTGAGCAGTTCTTC. This translates into CASNRQGAGEQFF.

The gene calls are TRBV7-2 and TRBJ1-1; D is possibly TRBD1 (5 bases). The CDR3 spans 15 residues. Germline-derived CDR1 and CDR2 are SGHTA and FQGNSA. The V end was cut by 1 base, the J end by 3 bases, with 12 bases between. CDR3 nucleotides: TGTGCCAGCAGCTTAGAACCGCGGGGGGACACTGAAGCTTTCTTT. Protein sequence: CASSLEPRGDTEAFF.

This clone was counted only a few times. The rearrangement joins TRBV6-6 to TRBJ2-2; D is unresolved. CDR3 length equals 16 residues. The ends were cut back, 0 bases at V and 7 bases at J, with 15 bases in the middle. Germline-derived CDR1 and CDR2 are MNHNY and SVGAGI (reference sequence). CDR3 sequence (DNA): TGTGCCAGCAGTTACTCTGCTCCCGGGTACGGCGGGGAGCTGTTTTTT. Protein product: CASSYSAPGYGGELFF.

The chain uses TRBV28 and TRBJ2-7, with TRBD2 matching over 10 bases. The germline gives CDR1 MDHEN, CDR2 SYDVKM. The CDR3 sequence is 15 residues long. The V and J ends lost 6 bases and 3 bases, in that order; junction bases with no gene match: 8. The CDR3 sequence: CASRGSGGAFYEQYF. CDR3 sequence (DNA): TGTGCCAGCAGGGGGAGCGGGGGGGCGTTCTACGAGCAGTACTTC. The entire variable domain, with the rest obtained from reference TRBV28 and TRBJ2-7, is as follows: DVKVTQSSRYLVKRTGEKVFLECVQDMDHENMFWYRQDPGLGLRLIYFSYDVKMKEKGDIPEGYSVSREKKERFSLILESASTNQTSMYLCASRGSGGAFYEQYFGPGTRLTVT.

The chain joins TRBV7-9 to TRBJ2-1; TRBD2 matches at 7 bases. The CDR3 loop spans 18 amino acids. The germline V gene has CDR1 SEHNR and CDR2 FQNEAQ (reference sequence). Unmatched junction bases numbered 10, after V lost 2 bases and J lost 0 bases. As DNA, the CDR3 is TGTGCCAGCAGCTTACGGGGAGGGACGCAGAGCTCCTACAATGAGCAGTTCTTC. This sequence encodes CASSLRGGTQSSYNEQFF.

This clone was observed a single time. The rearrangement joins TRBV19 to TRBJ2-7; 14 nucleotides align to TRBD2. There are 15 residues in the CDR3. The V gene end was trimmed by 6 bases and the J gene end by 2 bases; junction bases not matched to a gene: 3. The germline CDR1 and CDR2 sequences are LNHDA and SQIVND (reference sequence). CDR3 DNA sequence: TGTGCCAGTAGCCCGGGACTAGCGGGAGCCTACGAGCAGTACTTC. It is translated as CASSPGLAGAYEQYF.

This chain uses TRBV7-9 with TRBJ2-2; D gene unclear. Deletions cut 7 bases from V and 5 bases from J, with 11 bases between. This CDR3 has 13 amino acids. Germline CDR1 reads SEHNR; CDR2 reads FQNEAQ (reference sequence). The CDR3 DNA follows: TGTGCCAGCACCCCCCTTGGGACCGGGGAGCTGTTTTTT. Protein product: CASTPLGTGELFF.

The rearrangement joins TRBV28 to TRBJ2-1; 10 nucleotides align to TRBD1. The CDR3 has 16 residues. V was clipped by 5 bases and J by 10 bases; unmatched bases: 14. Germline-derived CDR1 and CDR2 are MDHEN and SYDVKM. In nucleotides, the CDR3 is TGTGCCAGCAGTACCGGGACAGGGGACCTCCTTTTAGAGCAGTTCTTC. Translating gives CASSTGTGDLLLEQFF.

The sample holds one count of this clone. V is TRBV27 and J is TRBJ2-5; tentative D call: TRBD1 (7 bases). The CDR3 sequence is 16 residues long. Looked up from germline, CDR1 is MNHEY and CDR2 is SMNVEV (reference sequence). V lost 6 bases to trimming and J lost 9 bases, with 26 bases between them. For the CDR3, the DNA is TGTGCCAGCAGACCCCGGGCAGGGGGGAGTGGTGGGGCCCAGTACTTC. Its protein product is CASRPRAGGSGGAQYF.